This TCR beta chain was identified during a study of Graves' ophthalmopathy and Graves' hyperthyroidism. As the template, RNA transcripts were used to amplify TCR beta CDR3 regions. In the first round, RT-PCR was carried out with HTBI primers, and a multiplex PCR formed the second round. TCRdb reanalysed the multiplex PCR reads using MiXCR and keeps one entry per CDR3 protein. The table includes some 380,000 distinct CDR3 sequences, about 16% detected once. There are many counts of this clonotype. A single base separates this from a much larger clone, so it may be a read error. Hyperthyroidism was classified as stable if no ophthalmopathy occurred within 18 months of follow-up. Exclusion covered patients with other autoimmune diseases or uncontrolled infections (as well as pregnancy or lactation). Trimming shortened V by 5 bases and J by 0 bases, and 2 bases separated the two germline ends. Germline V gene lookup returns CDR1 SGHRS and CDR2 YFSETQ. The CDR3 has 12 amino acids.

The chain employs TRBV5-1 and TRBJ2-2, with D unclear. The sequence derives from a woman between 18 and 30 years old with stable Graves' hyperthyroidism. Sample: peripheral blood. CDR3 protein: CASRSNTGELFF. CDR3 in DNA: TGCGCCAGCAGGTCGAACACCGGGGAGCTGTTTTTT.